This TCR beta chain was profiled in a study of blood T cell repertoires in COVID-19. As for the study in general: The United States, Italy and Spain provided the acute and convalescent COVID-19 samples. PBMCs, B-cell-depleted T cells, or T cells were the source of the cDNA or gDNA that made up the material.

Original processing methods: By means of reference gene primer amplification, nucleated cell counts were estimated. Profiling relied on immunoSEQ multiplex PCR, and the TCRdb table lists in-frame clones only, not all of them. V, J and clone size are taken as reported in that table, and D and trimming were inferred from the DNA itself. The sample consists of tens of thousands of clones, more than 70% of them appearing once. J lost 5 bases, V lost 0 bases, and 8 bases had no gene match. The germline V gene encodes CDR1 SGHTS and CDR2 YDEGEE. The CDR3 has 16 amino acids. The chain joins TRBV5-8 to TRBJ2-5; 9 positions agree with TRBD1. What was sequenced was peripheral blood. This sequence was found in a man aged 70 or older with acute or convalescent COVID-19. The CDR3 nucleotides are TGTGCCAGCAGCTTGGCTCGAGGGACAGGGTCGGAGACCCAGTACTTC. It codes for CASSLARGTGSETQYF.